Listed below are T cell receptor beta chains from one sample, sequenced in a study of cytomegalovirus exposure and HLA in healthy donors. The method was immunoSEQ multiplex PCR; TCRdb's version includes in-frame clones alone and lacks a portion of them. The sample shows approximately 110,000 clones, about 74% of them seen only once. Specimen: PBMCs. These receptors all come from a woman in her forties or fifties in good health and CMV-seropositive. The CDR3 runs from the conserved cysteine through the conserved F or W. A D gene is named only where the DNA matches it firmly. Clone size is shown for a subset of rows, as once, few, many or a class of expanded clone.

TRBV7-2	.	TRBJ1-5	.	CASSLRGRAFNQPQHF	TGTGCCAGCAGCTTACGAGGCAGGGCATTCAATCAGCCCCAGCATTTT
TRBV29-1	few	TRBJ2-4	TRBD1	CSAGQGATNIQYF	TGCAGCGCAGGACAGGGGGCGACCAACATTCAGTACTTC
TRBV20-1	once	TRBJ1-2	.	CSAWGVDGYTF	TGCAGTGCTTGGGGGGTGGATGGCTACACCTTC
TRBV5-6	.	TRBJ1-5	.	CASSLKAQGWHQPQHF	TGTGCCAGCAGCTTGAAAGCACAGGGATGGCATCAGCCCCAGCATTTT
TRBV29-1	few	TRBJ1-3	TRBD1	CSVGRTGGNTIYF	TGCAGCGTTGGAAGGACAGGTGGAAACACCATATATTTT
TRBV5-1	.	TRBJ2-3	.	CASSLYPGGALLGDTQYF	TGCGCCAGCAGCTTGTATCCTGGGGGCGCATTGTTAGGAGATACGCAGTATTTT
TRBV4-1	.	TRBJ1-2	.	CASSQERETSGYTF	TGCGCCAGCAGCCAAGAAAGGGAGACTTCTGGCTACACCTTC
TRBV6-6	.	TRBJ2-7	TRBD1	CAIRQGATLYEQYF	TGTGCCATACGACAGGGGGCGACCTTGTACGAGCAGTACTTC
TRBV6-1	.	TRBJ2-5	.	CASSEATSTQYF	TGTGCCAGCAGTGAGGCCACCTCAACCCAGTACTTC
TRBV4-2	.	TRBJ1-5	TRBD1	CASSQATGGNQPQHF	TGTGCCAGCAGCCAGGCGACAGGGGGCAATCAGCCCCAGCATTTT
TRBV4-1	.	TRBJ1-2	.	CASSQANRVHGYTF	TGCGCCAGCAGCCAAGCCAACAGGGTCCATGGCTACACCTTC
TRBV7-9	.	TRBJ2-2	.	CASSWGDFGELFF	TGTGCCAGCAGCTGGGGGGACTTCGGGGAGCTGTTTTTT
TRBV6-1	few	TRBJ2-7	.	CASSAGTPRSYEQYF	TGTGCCAGCAGCGCCGGGACACCCAGATCCTACGAGCAGTACTTC
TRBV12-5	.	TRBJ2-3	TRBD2	CASGPLGGGATDTQYF	TGTGCTAGTGGTCCCCTAGGCGGGGGGGCCACAGATACGCAGTATTTT
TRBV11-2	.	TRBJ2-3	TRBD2	CASSYSGGTDTQYF	TGTGCCAGCAGCTACAGCGGGGGGACAGATACGCAGTATTTT
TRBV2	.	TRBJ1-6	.	CASSSTTGSIHSPLHF	TGTGCCAGCAGTTCCACGACAGGCTCGATACATTCACCCCTCCACTTT
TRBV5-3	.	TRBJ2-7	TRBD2	CARSLMTSVTLEQYF	TGTGCCAGAAGCTTGATGACTAGCGTAACGCTGGAGCAGTACTTC
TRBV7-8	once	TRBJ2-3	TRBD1	CASSFRGQGVSYTDTQYF	TGTGCCAGCAGCTTCCGTGGACAGGGGGTTTCTTACACAGATACGCAGTATTTT
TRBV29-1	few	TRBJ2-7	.	CSVQGQEGGQYF	TGCAGCGTACAAGGACAGGAGGGAGGGCAGTACTTC
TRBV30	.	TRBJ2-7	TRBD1	CAWSGRWDREKGHYF	TGTGCCTGGAGCGGTCGTTGGGACAGGGAAAAGGGGCATTACTTC
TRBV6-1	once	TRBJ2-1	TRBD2	CASIGTSGGYNEQFF	TGTGCCAGCATTGGGACTAGCGGGGGGTACAATGAGCAGTTCTTC
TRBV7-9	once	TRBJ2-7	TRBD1	CASSFLQGYEQYF	TGTGCCAGCAGCTTTTTACAGGGGTACGAGCAGTACTTC
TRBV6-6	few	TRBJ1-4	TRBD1	CASRRTGTGDEKLFF	TGTGCCAGCAGACGGACCGGGACAGGGGATGAAAAACTGTTTTTT
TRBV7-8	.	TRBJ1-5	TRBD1	CASSAQGQGLGNQPQHF	TGTGCCAGCAGCGCCCAGGGACAGGGTCTGGGCAATCAGCCCCAGCATTTT
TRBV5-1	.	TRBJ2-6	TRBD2	CASSLSGGAFSGANVLTF	TGCGCCAGCAGCTTGAGCGGGGGCGCCTTCTCTGGGGCCAACGTCCTGACTTTC
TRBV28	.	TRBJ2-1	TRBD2	CASSFSGGSNEQFF	TGTGCCAGCAGTTTTAGCGGGGGAAGTAATGAGCAGTTCTTC
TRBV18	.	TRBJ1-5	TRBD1	CASSTGTGVGNQPQHF	TGTGCCAGCTCAACCGGGACAGGGGTGGGCAATCAGCCCCAGCATTTT
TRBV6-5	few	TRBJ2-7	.	CASREGTAGEQYF	TGTGCCAGCAGGGAGGGGACGGCAGGAGAGCAGTACTTC
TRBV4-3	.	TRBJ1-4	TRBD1	CASSPGTGINEKLFF	TGCGCCAGCAGCCCCGGGACAGGGATTAATGAAAAACTGTTTTTT
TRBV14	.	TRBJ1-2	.	CASSQDFPYGYTF	TGTGCCAGCAGCCAAGACTTCCCCTATGGCTACACCTTC
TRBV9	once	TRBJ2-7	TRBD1	CASSASPTGGPSYEQYF	TGTGCCAGCAGCGCGAGCCCGACAGGGGGACCCTCCTACGAGCAGTACTTC
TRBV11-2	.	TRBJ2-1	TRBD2	CASSSGLAGINEQFF	TGTGCCAGCAGCTCGGGACTAGCGGGGATCAATGAGCAGTTCTTC
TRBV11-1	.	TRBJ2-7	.	CASSLRGAAYEQYF	TGTGCCAGCAGCTTACGGGGTGCTGCCTACGAGCAGTACTTC